What follows are 2 T cell receptor beta chains derived from one specimen sequenced in a study of blood T cell repertoires in COVID-19. Only in-frame clones appear in the TCRdb table, and some are missing; sequencing was by immunoSEQ multiplex PCR. The repertoire has approximately 190,000 clones, 80% of them found once; the top ten carry 6.9%. The sequenced sample was peripheral blood. The receptors were sampled from a man aged 60-69 years with acute or convalescent COVID-19.

This chain joins TRBV30 and TRBJ1-1; TRBD1 matches at 8 bases. Trimming at V came to 2 bases and at J to 4 bases, leaving 6 bases not matched to a gene. Germline assignment: CDR1 GTSNPN and CDR2 SVGIG (reference sequence). The CDR3 has 14 amino acids. The CDR3, as DNA: TGTGCCTGGAGTCAGGGGGCGTCCAGCACTGAAGCTTTCTTT. It encodes CAWSQGASSTEAFF.

This clone was counted between two and nine times. The chain is built from TRBV10-3 and TRBJ2-2; 8 nucleotides match TRBD2. The CDR3 sequence is 18 residues long. Germline values: CDR1 ENHRY, CDR2 SYGVKD. V trimming: 0 bases; J trimming: 2 bases; junction bases outside the gene matches: 8. CDR3 in DNA: TGTGCCATCAGTGAGTCGGGCGCGGGGGGCCCTAACACCGGGGAGCTGTTTTTT. It is translated as CAISESGAGGPNTGELFF.